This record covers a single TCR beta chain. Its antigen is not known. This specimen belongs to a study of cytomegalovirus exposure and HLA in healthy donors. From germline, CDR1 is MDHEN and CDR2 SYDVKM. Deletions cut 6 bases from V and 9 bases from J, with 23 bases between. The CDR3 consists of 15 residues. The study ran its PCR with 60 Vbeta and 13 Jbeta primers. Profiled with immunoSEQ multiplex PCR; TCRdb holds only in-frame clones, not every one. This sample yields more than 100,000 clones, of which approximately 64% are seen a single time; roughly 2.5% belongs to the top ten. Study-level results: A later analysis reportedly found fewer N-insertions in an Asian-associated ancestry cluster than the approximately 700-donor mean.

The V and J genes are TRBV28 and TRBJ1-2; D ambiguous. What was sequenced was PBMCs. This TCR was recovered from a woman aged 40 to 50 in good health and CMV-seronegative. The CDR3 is CASSPMGLEAYSYTF. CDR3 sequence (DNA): TGTGCCAGCAGCCCTATGGGTTTAGAGGCTTATAGCTACACCTTC.